This T cell receptor (beta chain) was identified during a study of STAT3 mutations in large granular lymphocyte leukemia. Study context: Roughly half the longitudinally sequenced T-LGLL patients had canonical STAT3 mutations. 40% of treated T-LGLL patients showed hematologic response to immunosuppression. Study outcomes and limitations: In T-cell large granular lymphocyte leukemia, about half of patients showed multiple immunodominant subclonotypes.

As to this clone: Its antigen remains unknown.

The CDR3 loop spans 14 amino acids. CDR1 and CDR2 (germline): MDHEN, SYDVKM. The V gene lost 8 bases and the J gene lost 4 bases, with 15 bases spanning the gap. Average productive template count per sample was around 44,000. TCRdb's table, derived via immunoSEQ multiplex PCR, lists solely in-frame clones and lacks some. The sample includes tens of thousands of clones, 88% seen only once; the top ten take 0.43%. The V gene is TRBV28, the J gene TRBJ2-1; tentative D call: TRBD1 (6 bases). This receptor was obtained from a human donor with T large granular lymphocyte leukemia. Some clones in this sample may be carry-over from other donors' samples. The sample was PBMCs. As DNA, the CDR3 is TGTGCCAGCGAAAGGGGGAGCGCGTACAATGAGCAGTTCTTC. It encodes CASERGSAYNEQFF.